The next 23 T cell receptor beta chains were all read from a single sample in a study of cytomegalovirus exposure and HLA in healthy donors. The PCR employed 60 Vbeta primers together with 13 Jbeta primers. Libraries were prepared by immunoSEQ multiplex PCR; TCRdb keeps only in-frame clonotypes and omits some of them. The repertoire holds tens of thousands of clones, with over 60% as singletons. Material: PBMCs. These receptors were collected from a woman in her twenties or thirties in good health and CMV-seronegative.

The J gene is TRBJ2-7, the V gene TRBV6-1; possible D gene TRBD1, 6 bases. CDR1 and CDR2 from the germline V gene are MNHNS and SASEGT. Deletions cut 4 bases from V and 1 base from J, with 14 bases between. The CDR3 is made up of 15 amino acids. CDR3 sequence (DNA): TGTGCCAGCAGTGCGGGGACAAGGGAATCCTACGAGCAGTACTTC. Translating it yields CASSAGTRESYEQYF.

The chain is built from TRBV29-1 and TRBJ1-1; 8 bases align to TRBD1. Germline CDR1 is SQVTM and CDR2 is ANQGSEA. The CDR3 runs 11 residues. The ends lost 3 bases at V and 10 bases at J; junction bases unmatched: 4. CDR3 amino acids: CSVEGQAGAFF. CDR3 DNA sequence: TGCAGCGTTGAGGGACAGGCGGGAGCTTTCTTT. Looking up the rest from reference TRBV29-1 and TRBJ1-1 gives the full variable domain: SAVISQKPSRDICQRGTSLTIQCQVDSQVTMMFWYRQQPGQSLTLIATANQGSEATYESGFVIDKFPISRPNLTFSTLTVSNMSPEDSSIYLCSVEGQAGAFFGQGTRLTVV.

The genes are TRBV28 and TRBJ1-1, with TRBD1 matching over 7 bases. The V segment lost 2 bases and the J segment 3 bases; nucleotides outside the gene matches: 6. The V gene's germline CDR1 is MDHEN and CDR2 SYDVKM. The CDR3 has 15 amino acids. CDR3 nucleotide sequence: TGTGCCAGCAGTTTAGACACCGGGACAGACACTGAAGCTTTCTTT. This sequence encodes CASSLDTGTDTEAFF.

The rearrangement links TRBV27 to TRBJ2-7, with D tentatively TRBD2 (6 bases). The CDR3 covers 14 residues. V was pared by 3 bases and J by 3 bases, with 12 bases between. The germline V gene encodes CDR1 MNHEY and CDR2 SMNVEV (reference sequence). CDR3 coding DNA: TGTGCCAGCAGTTTGGGACTGGGGATCTACGAGCAGTACTTC. It specifies CASSLGLGIYEQYF.

This chain uses TRBV2 with TRBJ2-2, with D maybe TRBD1 (5 bases). The CDR3 runs to 15 residues. Germline V gene sequence: CDR1 SNHLY, CDR2 FYNNEI. Trimming took 3 bases from V and 5 from J, leaving 13 bases between them. The CDR3 DNA is TGTGCCAGCAGTGATCATAGGGGTGAAACCGGGGAGCTGTTTTTT. Translating gives CASSDHRGETGELFF.

The gene calls are TRBV30 and TRBJ1-1; no definite D call. Germline lookup yields CDR1 GTSNPN and CDR2 SVGIG (reference sequence). The CDR3 loop spans 13 amino acids. Trimming removed 4 bases from V and 4 bases from J, with 13 bases in between. The CDR3 DNA sequence: TGTGCCTGGATCTTGGACGGAGGCACTGAAGCTTTCTTT. Translated: CAWILDGGTEAFF.

The chain has TRBV5-1 and TRBJ2-7; D uncertain. The CDR3 totals 16 residues. Germline values: CDR1 SGHRS, CDR2 YFSETQ. With 4 bases removed from V and 2 bases from J, the gap between germline ends came to 19 bases. The CDR3 region is CASSISPTTSPYEQYF. CDR3 bases: TGCGCCAGCAGCATCTCCCCAACAACGTCGCCCTACGAGCAGTACTTC.

The J gene is TRBJ1-1, the V gene TRBV19; TRBD1 agrees at 9 bases. This CDR3 is built from 13 residues. Germline values: CDR1 LNHDA, CDR2 SQIVND (reference sequence). Trimming cost V 7 bases and J 5 bases; bases outside gene matches: 5. The CDR3 DNA is TGTGCCAGTACCATACAGGGGGCAACTGAAGCTTTCTTT. It codes for CASTIQGATEAFF.

This chain links TRBV4-2 with TRBJ1-4, with 8 bases aligning to TRBD1. Germline CDR1 LGHNA, CDR2 YNFKEQ. There are 16 residues in the CDR3. Trimming at V came to 4 bases and at J to 2 bases, leaving 6 bases not matched to a gene. The CDR3 loop is CASSLRQGRTNEKLFF. The CDR3 DNA reads TGTGCCAGCAGCCTTCGACAGGGGAGGACTAATGAAAAACTGTTTTTT.

The V and J genes are TRBV25-1 and TRBJ2-5; TRBD2 matches 9 bases. The CDR3 runs to 15 residues. CDR1 MGHDK and CDR2 SYGVNS come from the germline V gene. Trimming removed 5 bases from V and 5 bases from J; junction bases left unmatched: 9. The CDR3 bases are TGTGCCAGCAGTCCGGAGGGACTAGCCCGTGAGACCCAGTACTTC. Protein product: CASSPEGLARETQYF.

This clone was recorded a few times. The chain uses TRBV4-1 and TRBJ2-3, with D unresolved. This CDR3 comprises 16 residues. V lost 0 bases to trimming and J lost 0 bases, with 10 bases between them. In germline, CDR1 is MGHRA, CDR2 YSYEKL. CDR3 nucleotides: TGCGCCAGCAGCCAAGATCGCGCGCCTAGCACAGATACGCAGTATTTT. Translating it yields CASSQDRAPSTDTQYF.

The chain employs TRBV5-1 and TRBJ1-5; 7 bases map to TRBD1. J was trimmed by 3 bases and V by 0 bases; bases with no gene match: 3. Germline CDR1 reads SGHRS; CDR2 reads YFSETQ. CDR3 length: 15 amino acids. This CDR3 reads CASSLGQGLNQPQHF. The DNA of the CDR3 is TGCGCCAGCAGCTTGGGACAGGGACTCAATCAGCCCCAGCATTTT.

The chain uses TRBV5-1 and TRBJ1-2; 10 nucleotides agree with TRBD1. The junction had 6 bases not matched to a gene; V was cut back by 4 bases and J by 6 bases. The germline V gene has CDR1 SGHRS and CDR2 YFSETQ. The CDR3 totals 14 residues. The CDR3 nucleotides read TGCGCCAGCAGCCCCCGGACAGGGGGTGATGGCTACACCTTC. As protein: CASSPRTGGDGYTF.

The chain employs TRBV10-3 and TRBJ1-5; 9 nucleotides agree with TRBD1. The CDR3 covers 16 residues. V dropped 6 bases and J dropped 7; count of bases not matched to a gene: 13. Germline V CDR1 and CDR2: ENHRY, SYGVKD. CDR3 sequence reads: CAISQAKTGGKQPQHF. CDR3 DNA: TGTGCCATCAGCCAAGCGAAGACAGGGGGTAAGCAGCCCCAGCATTTT.

The chain combines TRBV10-3 with TRBJ2-7, with 8 nucleotides matching TRBD1. Germline-derived CDR1 and CDR2 are ENHRY and SYGVKD. This CDR3 spans 17 amino acids. With 0 bases clipped from V and 6 bases from J, the junction kept 13 bases outside the gene matches. This CDR3 is CAISESEEPGGRGEQYF. The DNA of the CDR3 is TGTGCCATCAGTGAGTCGGAGGAGCCAGGGGGCCGTGGCGAGCAGTACTTC.

The CDR3, as DNA: TGTGCCTGGAGGACCCCCCCGGGAGGCGAGTATTTT. Its translation is CAWRTPPGGEYF. V is TRBV30 and J is TRBJ2-3; 7 nucleotides line up with TRBD2. The CDR3 sequence is 12 residues long. Germline CDR1 is GTSNPN and CDR2 is SVGIG (reference sequence). Losses at the gene ends were 3 bases for V and 13 bases for J; bases not matched to a gene: 10.

The J gene is TRBJ1-1, the V gene TRBV15; D may be TRBD1 (6 bases). Trimming took off 0 bases at V and 1 base at J, with 6 bases between the two ends. The CDR3 contains 14 residues. Germline V CDR1 and CDR2: LNHNV, YYDKDF (reference sequence). The CDR3 sequence is CATSRDRGNTEAFF. In DNA, the CDR3 is TGTGCCACCAGCAGAGACAGGGGGAACACTGAAGCTTTCTTT.

By sample share, this clone is medium-sized. The same CDR3 is also encoded by other DNA sequences in this sample. The chain carries TRBV6-4 and TRBJ2-1; 7 bases are a match to TRBD2. Germline V gives CDR1 MRHNA, CDR2 SNTAGT. The CDR3 spans 16 residues. J was trimmed by 0 bases and V by 0 bases; bases with no gene match: 2. The CDR3 region has the DNA TGTGCCAGCAGTGACTCCGGGGGGAGCTCCTACAATGAGCAGTTCTTC. This gives the protein CASSDSGGSSYNEQFF.

CDR3: CASSIVPSGAYEQYF. The CDR3 region has the DNA TGTGCCAGTAGTATAGTACCTAGCGGAGCCTACGAGCAGTACTTC. The chain has TRBV19 and TRBJ2-7; 7 bases are a match to TRBD2. Germline V gives CDR1 LNHDA, CDR2 SQIVND (reference sequence). The CDR3 loop spans 15 amino acids. V was clipped by 1 base and J by 2 bases; unmatched bases: 5.

The chain recombines TRBV28 with TRBJ1-5; no reliable D call. The CDR3 has 13 residues. Per germline, CDR1 MDHEN and CDR2 SYDVKM. V lost 6 bases to trimming and J lost 2 bases, with 8 bases between them. CDR3 nucleotide sequence: TGTGCCAGCAGGTGGGAGCGCAATCAGCCCCAGCATTTT. This gives the protein CASRWERNQPQHF.

For this clone: Other DNA sequences in the sample encode the same CDR3. The V call is TRBV5-1, the J call TRBJ2-5, with no clear D. Trimming left V 1 base short and J 1 base short, with 5 bases between. The CDR3 is 13 amino acids. CDR1 is SGHRS and CDR2 is YFSETQ in the germline V gene. As DNA, the CDR3 is TGCGCCAGCAGCTTGCAGGTCCAAGAGACCCAGTACTTC. Residues: CASSLQVQETQYF. The variable domain in full, with the rest retrieved from reference TRBV5-1 and TRBJ2-5, is KAGVTQTPRYLIKTRGQQVTLSCSPISGHRSVSWYQQTPGQGLQFLFEYFSETQRNKGNFPGRFSGRQFSNSRSEMNVSTLELGDSALYLCASSLQVQETQYFGPGTRLLVL.

The rearrangement uses TRBV28 and TRBJ1-5; TRBD1 agrees at 8 bases. CDR3 length: 16 residues. V shed 7 bases and J 8 bases; nucleotides not matched to a gene: 16. Germline CDR1 reads MDHEN; CDR2 reads SYDVKM. The CDR3 reads CASTVGGGQGAKPQHF. The CDR3 DNA reads as TGTGCCAGCACCGTGGGGGGCGGGCAGGGGGCGAAGCCCCAGCATTTT.

J is TRBJ2-7 and V is TRBV30; D possibly corresponds to TRBD2 (5 bases). Trimming shortened V by 0 bases and J by 2 bases, and 14 bases separated the two germline ends. This CDR3 has 15 residues. CDR1 is GTSNPN, CDR2 SVGIG, per germline (reference sequence). The CDR3 region is CAWSVSQFGAYEQYF. The CDR3 DNA reads TGTGCCTGGAGTGTATCCCAGTTCGGGGCCTACGAGCAGTACTTC.